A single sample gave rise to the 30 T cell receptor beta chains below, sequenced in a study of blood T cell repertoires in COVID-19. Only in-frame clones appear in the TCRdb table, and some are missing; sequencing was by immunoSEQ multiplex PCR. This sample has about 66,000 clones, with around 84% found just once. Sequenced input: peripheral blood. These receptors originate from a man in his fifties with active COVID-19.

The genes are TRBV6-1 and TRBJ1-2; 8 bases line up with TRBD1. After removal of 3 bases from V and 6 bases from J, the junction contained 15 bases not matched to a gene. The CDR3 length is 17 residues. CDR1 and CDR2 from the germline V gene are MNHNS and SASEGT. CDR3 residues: CASSDRTGPQRDDGYTF. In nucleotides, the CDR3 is TGTGCCAGCAGTGACCGGACAGGGCCCCAAAGGGACGATGGCTACACCTTC.

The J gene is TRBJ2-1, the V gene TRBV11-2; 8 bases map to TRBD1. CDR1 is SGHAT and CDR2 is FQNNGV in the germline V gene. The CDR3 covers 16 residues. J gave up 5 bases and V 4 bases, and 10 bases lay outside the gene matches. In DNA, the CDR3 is TGTGCCAGCAGCTCCCGGGCGGGACAGGTGAACAATGAGCAGTTCTTC. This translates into CASSSRAGQVNNEQFF.

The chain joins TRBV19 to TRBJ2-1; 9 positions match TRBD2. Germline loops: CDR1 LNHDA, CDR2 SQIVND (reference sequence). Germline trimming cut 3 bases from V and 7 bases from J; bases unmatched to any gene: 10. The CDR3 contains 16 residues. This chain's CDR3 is CASSIRREGRRNEQFF. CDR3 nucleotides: TGTGCCAGTAGTATTAGGCGGGAGGGTCGGAGGAATGAGCAGTTCTTC.

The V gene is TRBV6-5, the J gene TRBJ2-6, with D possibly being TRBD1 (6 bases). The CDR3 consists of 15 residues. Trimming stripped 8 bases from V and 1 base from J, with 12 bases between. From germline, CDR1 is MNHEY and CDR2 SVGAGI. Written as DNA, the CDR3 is TGTGCCAGCCACATTACAGGGTCTGGGGCCAACGTCCTGACTTTC. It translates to CASHITGSGANVLTF.

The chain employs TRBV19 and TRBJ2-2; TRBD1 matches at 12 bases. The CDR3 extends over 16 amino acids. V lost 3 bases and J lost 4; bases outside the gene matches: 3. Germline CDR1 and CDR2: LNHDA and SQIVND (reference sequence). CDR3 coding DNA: TGTGCCAGTAGTATGGGGACAGGGGGCTCCACCGGGGAGCTGTTTTTT. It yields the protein CASSMGTGGSTGELFF. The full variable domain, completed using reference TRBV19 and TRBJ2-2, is DGGITQSPKYLFRKEGQNVTLSCEQNLNHDAMYWYRQDPGQGLRLIYYSQIVNDFQKGDIAEGYSVSREKKESFPLTVTSAQKNPTAFYLCASSMGTGGSTGELFFGEGSRLTVL.

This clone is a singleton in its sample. The CDR3 DNA reads TGTGCCAGCCGACAAAGGACTAGCGGAACTAAGGCAGATACGCAGTATTTT. Translating it yields CASRQRTSGTKADTQYF. The chain carries TRBV21-1 and TRBJ2-3; the table assigns TRBD2, which was not confirmed against the DNA. TRBV21-1 is a recognized pseudogene. CDR3 length: 17 residues.

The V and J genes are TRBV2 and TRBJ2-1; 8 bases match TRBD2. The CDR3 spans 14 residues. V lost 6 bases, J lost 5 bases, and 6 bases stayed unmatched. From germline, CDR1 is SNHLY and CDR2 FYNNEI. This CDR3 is CASRGLAGHNEQFF. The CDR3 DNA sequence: TGTGCCAGCAGAGGACTAGCCGGCCACAATGAGCAGTTCTTC. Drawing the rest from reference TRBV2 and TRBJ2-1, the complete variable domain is EPEVTQTPSHQVTQMGQEVILRCVPISNHLYFYWYRQILGQKVEFLVSFYNNEISEKSEIFDDQFSVERPDGSNFTLKIRSTKLEDSAMYFCASRGLAGHNEQFFGPGTRLTVL.

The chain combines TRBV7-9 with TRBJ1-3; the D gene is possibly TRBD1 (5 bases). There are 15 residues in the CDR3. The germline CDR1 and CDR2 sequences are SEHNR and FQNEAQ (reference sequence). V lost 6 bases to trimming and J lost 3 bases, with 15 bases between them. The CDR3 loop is CASRPPRGDGNTIYF. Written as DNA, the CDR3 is TGTGCCAGCAGACCACCAAGGGGCGATGGAAACACCATATATTTT.

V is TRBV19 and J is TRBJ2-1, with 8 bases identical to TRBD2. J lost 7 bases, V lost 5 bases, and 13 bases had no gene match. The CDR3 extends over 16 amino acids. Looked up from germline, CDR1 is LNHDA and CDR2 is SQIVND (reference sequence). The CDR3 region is CASSPIGAGDRNEQFF. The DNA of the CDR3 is TGTGCCAGTAGTCCTATAGGAGCGGGAGATCGGAATGAGCAGTTCTTC.

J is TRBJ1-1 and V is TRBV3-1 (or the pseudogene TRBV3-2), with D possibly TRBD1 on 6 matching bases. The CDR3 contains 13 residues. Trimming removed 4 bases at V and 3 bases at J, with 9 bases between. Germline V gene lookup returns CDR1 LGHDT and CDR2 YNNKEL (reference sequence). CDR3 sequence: CASSRTDYTEAFF. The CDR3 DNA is TGTGCCAGCAGCCGGACAGACTACACTGAAGCTTTCTTT.

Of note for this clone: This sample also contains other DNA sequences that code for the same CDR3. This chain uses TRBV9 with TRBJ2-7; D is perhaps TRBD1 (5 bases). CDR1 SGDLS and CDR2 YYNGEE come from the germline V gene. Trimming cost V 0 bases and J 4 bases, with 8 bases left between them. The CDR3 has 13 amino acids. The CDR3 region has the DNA TGTGCCAGCAGCGTAGGGGGCAGTTACGAGCAGTACTTC. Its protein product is CASSVGGSYEQYF.

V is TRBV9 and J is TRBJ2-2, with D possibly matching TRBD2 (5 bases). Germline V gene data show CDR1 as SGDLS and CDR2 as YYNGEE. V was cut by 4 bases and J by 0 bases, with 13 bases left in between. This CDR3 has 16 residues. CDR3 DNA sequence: TGTGCCAGCAGCCCCGGGGTGTTCGCGAACACCGGGGAGCTGTTTTTT. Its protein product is CASSPGVFANTGELFF.

CDR3 coding DNA: TGTGCCTGCTCTTTCGGGTACACAGATACGCAGTATTTT. This codes for CACSFGYTDTQYF. The V call is TRBV5-4, the J call TRBJ2-3; no clear D. Germline CDR1 reads SGHNT; CDR2 reads YYREEE (reference sequence). Trimming cost V 10 bases and J 2 bases, with 14 bases left between them. CDR3 size: 13 residues. The entire variable domain, with the rest obtained from reference TRBV5-4 and TRBJ2-3, is as follows: ETGVTQSPTHLIKTRGQQVTLRCSSQSGHNTVSWYQQALGQGPQFIFQYYREEENGRGNFPPRFSGLQFPNYSSELNVNALELDDSALYLCACSFGYTDTQYFGPGTRLTVL.

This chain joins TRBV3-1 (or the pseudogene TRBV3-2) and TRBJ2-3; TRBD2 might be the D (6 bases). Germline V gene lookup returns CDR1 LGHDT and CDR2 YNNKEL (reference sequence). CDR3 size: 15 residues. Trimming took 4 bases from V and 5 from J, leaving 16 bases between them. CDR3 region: CASSRLGGRGDTQYF. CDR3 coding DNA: TGTGCCAGCAGCCGGTTGGGAGGCCGAGGAGATACGCAGTATTTT.

This chain's CDR3 is CASSPRTSGGQYEQYF. The CDR3 nucleotides are TGTGCCAGCAGCCCACGGACTAGCGGGGGGCAGTACGAGCAGTACTTC. V gene TRBV7-9 combines with J gene TRBJ2-7, with 14 bases fitting TRBD2. Trimming removed 5 bases from V and 4 bases from J; junction bases left unmatched: 7. Germline V gene data show CDR1 as SEHNR and CDR2 as FQNEAQ (reference sequence). The CDR3 has 16 residues.

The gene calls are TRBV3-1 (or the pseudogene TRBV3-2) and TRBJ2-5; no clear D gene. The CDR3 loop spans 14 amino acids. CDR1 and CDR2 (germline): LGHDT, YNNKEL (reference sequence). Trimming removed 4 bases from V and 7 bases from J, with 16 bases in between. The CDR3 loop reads CASSPKSGGGTQYF. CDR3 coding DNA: TGTGCCAGCAGCCCCAAATCGGGTGGTGGGACCCAGTACTTC.

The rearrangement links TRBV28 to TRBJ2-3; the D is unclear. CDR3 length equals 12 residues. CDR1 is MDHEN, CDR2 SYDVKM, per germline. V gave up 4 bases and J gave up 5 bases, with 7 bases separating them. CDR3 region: CASSSIGDTQYF. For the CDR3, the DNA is TGTGCCAGCAGTTCGATCGGAGATACGCAGTATTTT.

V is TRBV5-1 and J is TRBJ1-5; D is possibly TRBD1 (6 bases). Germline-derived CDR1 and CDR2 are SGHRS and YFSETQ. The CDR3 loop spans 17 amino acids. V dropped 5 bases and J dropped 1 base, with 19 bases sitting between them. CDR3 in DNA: TGCGCCAGCAGGGCAGGGGACACCGTCGGGAGCAATCAGCCCCAGCATTTT. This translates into CASRAGDTVGSNQPQHF.

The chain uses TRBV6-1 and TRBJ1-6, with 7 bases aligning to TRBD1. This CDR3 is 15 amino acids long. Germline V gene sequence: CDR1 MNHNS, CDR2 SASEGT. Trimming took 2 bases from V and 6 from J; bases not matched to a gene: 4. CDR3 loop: CASSEQGQLNSPLHF. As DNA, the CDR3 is TGTGCCAGCAGTGAACAGGGACAGCTTAATTCACCCCTCCACTTT.

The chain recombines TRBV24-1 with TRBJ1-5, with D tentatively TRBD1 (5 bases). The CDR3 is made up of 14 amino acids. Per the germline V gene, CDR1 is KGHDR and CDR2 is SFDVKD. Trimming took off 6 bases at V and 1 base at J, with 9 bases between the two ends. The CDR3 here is CATSSGGSNQPQHF. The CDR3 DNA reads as TGTGCCACCAGTTCCGGGGGGAGCAATCAGCCCCAGCATTTT.

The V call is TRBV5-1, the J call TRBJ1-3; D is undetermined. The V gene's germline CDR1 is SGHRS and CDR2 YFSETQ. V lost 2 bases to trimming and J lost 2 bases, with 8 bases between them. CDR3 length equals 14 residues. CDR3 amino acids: CASSFDGAGNTIYF. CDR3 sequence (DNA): TGCGCCAGCAGCTTCGACGGGGCTGGAAACACCATATATTTT.

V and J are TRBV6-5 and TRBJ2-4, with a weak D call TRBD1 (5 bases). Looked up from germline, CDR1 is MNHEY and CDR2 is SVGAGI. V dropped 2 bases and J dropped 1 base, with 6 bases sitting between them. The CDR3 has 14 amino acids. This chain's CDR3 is CASSYDSAKNIQYF. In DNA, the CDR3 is TGTGCCAGCAGTTACGACAGTGCCAAAAACATTCAGTACTTC.

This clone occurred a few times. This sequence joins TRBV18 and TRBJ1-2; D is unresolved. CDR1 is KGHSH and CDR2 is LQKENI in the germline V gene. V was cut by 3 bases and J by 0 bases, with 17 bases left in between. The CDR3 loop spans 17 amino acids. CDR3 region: CASSPQPTSSANYGYTF. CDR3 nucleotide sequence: TGTGCCAGCTCACCGCAGCCGACAAGTTCAGCTAACTATGGCTACACCTTC.

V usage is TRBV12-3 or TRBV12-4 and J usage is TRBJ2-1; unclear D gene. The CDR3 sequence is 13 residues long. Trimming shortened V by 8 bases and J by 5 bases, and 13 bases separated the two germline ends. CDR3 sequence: CASRGVQNNEQFF. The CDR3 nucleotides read TGTGCCAGCCGAGGCGTTCAAAACAATGAGCAGTTCTTC.

The CDR3 nucleotides are TGTGCCAGCAGTCAAAACTATGGCTACACCTTC. Translation gives CASSQNYGYTF. The chain is built from TRBV28 and TRBJ1-2; D is unclear. Per the germline V gene, CDR1 is MDHEN and CDR2 is SYDVKM. V lost 5 bases and J lost 2, with 3 bases in between. There are 11 residues in the CDR3.

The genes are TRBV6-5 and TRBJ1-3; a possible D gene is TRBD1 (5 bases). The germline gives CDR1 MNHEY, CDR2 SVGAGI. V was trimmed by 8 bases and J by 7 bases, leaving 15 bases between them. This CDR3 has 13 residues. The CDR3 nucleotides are TGTGCCAGCGGCATATCCAGGGTGAACACCATATATTTT. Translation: CASGISRVNTIYF.

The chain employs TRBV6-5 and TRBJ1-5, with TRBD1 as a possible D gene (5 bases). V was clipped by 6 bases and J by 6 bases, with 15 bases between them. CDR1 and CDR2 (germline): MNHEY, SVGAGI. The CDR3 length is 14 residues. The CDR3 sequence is CASRSGLEAQPQHF. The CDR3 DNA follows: TGTGCCAGCAGATCGGGACTAGAGGCTCAGCCCCAGCATTTT.

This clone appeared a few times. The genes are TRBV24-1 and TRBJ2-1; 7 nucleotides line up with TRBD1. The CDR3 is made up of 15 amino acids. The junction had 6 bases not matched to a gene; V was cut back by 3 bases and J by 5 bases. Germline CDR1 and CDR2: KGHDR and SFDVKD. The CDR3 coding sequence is TGTGCCACCAGTGATGCCAGGGGGAGCGACAATGAGCAGTTCTTC. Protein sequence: CATSDARGSDNEQFF.

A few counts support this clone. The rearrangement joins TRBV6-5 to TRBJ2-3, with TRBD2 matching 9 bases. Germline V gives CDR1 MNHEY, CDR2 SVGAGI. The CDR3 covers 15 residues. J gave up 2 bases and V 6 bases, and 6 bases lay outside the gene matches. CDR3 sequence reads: CASRDLAGATDTQYF. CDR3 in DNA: TGTGCCAGCAGAGATTTAGCGGGGGCCACAGATACGCAGTATTTT.

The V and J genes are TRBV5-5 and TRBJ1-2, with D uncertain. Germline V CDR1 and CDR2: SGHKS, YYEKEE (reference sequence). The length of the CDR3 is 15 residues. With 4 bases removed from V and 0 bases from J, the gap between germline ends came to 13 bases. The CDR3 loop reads CASSPSAGANYGYTF. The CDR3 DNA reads TGTGCCAGCAGCCCATCTGCCGGTGCTAACTATGGCTACACCTTC.